The present T cell receptor beta chain was sequenced within a study of T cells in Graves' hyperthyroidism and ophthalmopathy. Clinical symptoms, serum thyroxine and TRAb, thyroid ultrasound and orbital computed tomography were used for the diagnoses. Authors of the study amplified TCR beta CDR3 regions from RNA transcripts. Initially, a first-round RT-PCR of the TCR CDR3 employed the HTBI primer set. TCRdb reprocessed the multiplex PCR reads via MiXCR and lists one record per CDR3 protein. The sample consists of a few hundred thousand distinct CDR3 sequences, 18% of them appearing once. Per germline, CDR1 LNHDA and CDR2 SQIVND (reference sequence). Trimming cost V 5 bases and J 0 bases; bases outside gene matches: 4. The length of the CDR3 is 15 residues.

The source of this sequence is a young man with Graves' ophthalmopathy. The rearrangement joins TRBV19 to TRBJ2-1; 7 nucleotides align to TRBD2. The specimen sequenced was blood. This CDR3 is CASSSRTSSYNEQFF. The CDR3 nucleotides read TGTGCCAGTAGTTCCCGGACTAGCTCCTACAATGAGCAGTTCTTC.